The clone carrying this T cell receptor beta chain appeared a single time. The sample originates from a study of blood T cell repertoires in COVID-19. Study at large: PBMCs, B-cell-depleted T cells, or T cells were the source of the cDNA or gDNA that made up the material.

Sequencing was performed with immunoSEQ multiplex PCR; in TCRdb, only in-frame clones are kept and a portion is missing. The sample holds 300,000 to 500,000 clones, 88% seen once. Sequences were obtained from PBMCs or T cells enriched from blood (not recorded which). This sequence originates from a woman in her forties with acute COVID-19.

The CDR3 sequence: CASSLVISGGRQGRTQETQYF. The CDR3 nucleotides are TGTGCCAGCAGCCTAGTCATTAGCGGGGGGCGGCAAGGACGAACCCAAGAGACCCAGTACTTC. The chain carries TRBV4-2 and TRBJ2-5; TRBD2 matches at 10 bases. The CDR3 is 21 amino acids. The V and J ends lost 4 bases and 1 base, in that order; junction bases with no gene match: 21. Looked up from germline, CDR1 is LGHNA and CDR2 is YNFKEQ.